This T cell receptor (beta chain) came from a study of blood T cell repertoires in COVID-19. Sequencing was performed with immunoSEQ multiplex PCR; in TCRdb, only in-frame clones are kept and a portion is missing. The data hold about 50,000 clones, with 80% to 90% observed a single time. This CDR3 has 16 residues. Germline V gene sequence: CDR1 LGHNT, CDR2 FRNRAP. V trimming: 0 bases; J trimming: 1 base; junction bases outside the gene matches: 4. The rearrangement uses TRBV12-5 and TRBJ2-3, with TRBD2 matching over 7 bases. Sequencing input: peripheral blood. This TCR came from a woman aged 60-75 years with COVID-19, enrolled during active disease. The CDR3 nucleotides read TGTGCTAGTGGTTTGGTACTCAGCGGGGGCACAGATACGCAGTATTTT. This gives the protein CASGLVLSGGTDTQYF.